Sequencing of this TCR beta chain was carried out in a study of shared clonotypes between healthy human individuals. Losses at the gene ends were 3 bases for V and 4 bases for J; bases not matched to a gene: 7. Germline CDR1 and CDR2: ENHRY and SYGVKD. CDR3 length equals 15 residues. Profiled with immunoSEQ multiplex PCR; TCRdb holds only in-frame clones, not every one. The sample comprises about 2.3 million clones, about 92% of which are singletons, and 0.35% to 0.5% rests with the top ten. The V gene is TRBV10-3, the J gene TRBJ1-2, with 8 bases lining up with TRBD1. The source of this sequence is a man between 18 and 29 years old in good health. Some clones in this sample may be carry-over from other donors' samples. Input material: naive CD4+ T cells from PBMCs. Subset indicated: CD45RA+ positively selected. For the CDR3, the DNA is TGTGCCATCAGTGAAGTCGGACAGGGAGGCTATGGCTACACCTTC. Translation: CAISEVGQGGYGYTF.